This entry lists 9 T cell receptor beta chains sequenced from one sample in a study of a mutant IDH1 vaccine in newly diagnosed glioma. The data were produced by immunoSEQ multiplex PCR, yet TCRdb's version contains in-frame clones alone and is incomplete. The sample lists roughly 49,000 clones, 85% to 95% occurring once. The antigens of these receptors remain unknown. Indicated time point: week 35, safety follow-up. Each dose of the vaccine consisted of 300 ug of mutant IDH1 20-mer peptide, with topical imiquimod. The specimen was PBMCs, collected from a glioma patient whose treatment included an IDH1 peptide vaccine. The origin of the receptors is a man aged 45 to 65 with glioma.

This clone has just one count. The chain joins TRBV5-1 to TRBJ1-2, with 7 bases aligning to TRBD1. Per the germline V gene, CDR1 is SGHRS and CDR2 is YFSETQ. With 9 bases clipped from V and 5 bases from J, the junction kept 13 bases outside the gene matches. The CDR3 extends over 14 amino acids. CDR3 coding DNA: TGCGCCACCACCGATGACCTGACAGGGTATGGCTACACCTTC. Residues: CATTDDLTGYGYTF.

The chain is built from TRBV7-2 and TRBJ1-3; TRBD1 matches 8 bases. This CDR3 region has 14 residues. V dropped 5 bases and J dropped 2; count of bases not matched to a gene: 2. The germline gives CDR1 SGHTA, CDR2 FQGNSA. The CDR3 loop reads CASSGQGAGNTIYF. The CDR3 bases are TGTGCCAGCAGCGGACAGGGCGCTGGAAACACCATATATTTT. Full variable domain (missing parts from reference TRBV7-2 and TRBJ1-3): GAGVSQSPSNKVTEKGKDVELRCDPISGHTALYWYRQSLGQGLEFLIYFQGNSAPDKSGLPSDRFSAERTGGSVSTLTIQRTQQEDSAVYLCASSGQGAGNTIYFGEGSWLTVV.

The rearrangement joins TRBV5-4 to TRBJ2-7; D is possibly TRBD2 (6 bases). Germline V CDR1 and CDR2: SGHNT, YYREEE (reference sequence). With 0 bases removed from V and 3 bases from J, the gap between germline ends came to 10 bases. This CDR3 contains 14 residues. For the CDR3, the DNA is TGTGCCAGCAGCTTGGGCGGGGCCCGCTACGAGCAGTACTTC. This codes for CASSLGGARYEQYF.

The gene calls are TRBV19 and TRBJ2-7, with D maybe TRBD1 (6 bases). Trimming shortened V by 3 bases and J by 4 bases, and 13 bases separated the two germline ends. The CDR3 is 14 amino acids. Germline CDR1 and CDR2: LNHDA and SQIVND (reference sequence). The CDR3 reads CASSMAQGAYEQYF. As DNA, the CDR3 is TGTGCCAGTAGTATGGCACAGGGAGCGTACGAGCAGTACTTC.

The genes are TRBV21-1 and TRBJ2-7. TRBV21-1 counts as a pseudogene. The CDR3 contains 16 residues. In DNA form, the CDR3 reads TGTGCCAGCAGCAAAGCGCTCGGTGTGGAAATCTACGAGCAGTACTTC. Translation: CASSKALGVEIYEQYF.

V usage is TRBV15 and J usage is TRBJ1-1; perhaps TRBD1 as D (6 bases). This CDR3 has 15 amino acids. Trimming stripped 5 bases from V and 10 bases from J, with 23 bases between. The germline V gene has CDR1 LNHNV and CDR2 YYDKDF (reference sequence). DNA of the CDR3: TGTGCCACCAGCCCTCGGGACACCGTGGCCGGGGCAGCTTTCTTT. Its translation is CATSPRDTVAGAAFF.

The chain has TRBV5-6 and TRBJ1-2; a possible D gene is TRBD1 (6 bases). The length of the CDR3 is 14 residues. The V and J ends lost 4 bases and 8 bases respectively, with 18 bases between them. Germline CDR1 and CDR2: SGHDT and YYEEEE. The chain's CDR3 is CASSQARGGRGYTF. The CDR3 region has the DNA TGTGCCAGCAGCCAGGCTAGGGGGGGACGGGGCTACACCTTC. Based on the CDR3 plus reference TRBV5-6 and TRBJ1-2, the full variable domain is DAGVTQSPTHLIKTRGQQVTLRCSPKSGHDTVSWYQQALGQGPQFIFQYYEEEERQRGNFPDRFSGHQFPNYSSELNVNALLLGDSALYLCASSQARGGRGYTFGSGTRLTVV.

This sequence joins TRBV18 and TRBJ1-3; D remains unclear. Germline values: CDR1 KGHSH, CDR2 LQKENI. There are 16 residues in the CDR3. V lost 6 bases and J lost 2, with 17 bases in between. This chain's CDR3 is CASSGSHGGPGNTIYF. CDR3 bases: TGTGCCAGCTCGGGTTCACATGGCGGGCCTGGAAACACCATATATTTT.

The chain has TRBV4-1 and TRBJ1-2; D gene unclear. Trimming left V 4 bases short and J 0 bases short, with 18 bases between. Germline V lookup: CDR1 MGHRA, CDR2 YSYEKL. CDR3 size: 17 residues. Written as DNA, the CDR3 is TGCGCCAGCAGCCCTCTTTCGGCGGAGTCCGCTAACTATGGCTACACCTTC. Translated, it gives CASSPLSAESANYGYTF.